The entry below describes one T cell receptor beta chain. No antigen is known for it. A second PCR of roughly 7 to 11 cycles used a sample-barcoded 5' primer and a J-beta primer mix. Researchers report that a template-switch adaptor with 12 random nucleotides tagged each cDNA molecule. Sequencing recovered at least 2.5 million CDR3-containing paired-end reads from each sample. TCRdb reanalysed the 5' RACE reads using MiXCR and keeps one entry per CDR3 protein. The repertoire holds roughly 1,500,000 distinct CDR3 sequences, approximately 32% seen once, with around 11% in the top ten. The entry originates in a study of blood T cells in healthy people across ages. Study-wide findings and caveats: Across the age range, TCR beta diversity per million T cells fell in a roughly linear way. No one knew whether donors had CMV, which possibly confounded expanded clonotype changes.

This receptor was taken from a woman in her twenties or thirties in good health. Sequenced input: blood.

CDR3 bases: TGTGCCAGCTCACCACCAGCAGGGGGCTCGCCCAATGAGCAGTTCTTC. Residues: CASSPPAGGSPNEQFF. The chain combines TRBV18 with TRBJ2-1; 8 nucleotides align to TRBD1. The V gene end was trimmed by 0 bases and the J gene end by 6 bases; junction bases not matched to a gene: 7. CDR1 and CDR2 (germline): KGHSH, LQKENI. This CDR3 has 16 amino acids.